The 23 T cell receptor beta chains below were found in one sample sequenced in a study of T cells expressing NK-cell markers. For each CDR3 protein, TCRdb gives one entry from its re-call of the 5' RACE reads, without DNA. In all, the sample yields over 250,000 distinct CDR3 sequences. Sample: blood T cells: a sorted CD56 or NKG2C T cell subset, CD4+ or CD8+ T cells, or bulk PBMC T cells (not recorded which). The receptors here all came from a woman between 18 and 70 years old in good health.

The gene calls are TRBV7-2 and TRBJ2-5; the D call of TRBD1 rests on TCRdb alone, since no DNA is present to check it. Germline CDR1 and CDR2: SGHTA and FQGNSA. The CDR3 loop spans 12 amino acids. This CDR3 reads CASMDRGETQYF. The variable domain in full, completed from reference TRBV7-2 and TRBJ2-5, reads GAGVSQSPSNKVTEKGKDVELRCDPISGHTALYWYRQSLGQGLEFLIYFQGNSAPDKSGLPSDRFSAERTGGSVSTLTIQRTQQEDSAVYLCASMDRGETQYFGPGTRLLVL.

CDR3 in amino acids: CSVGQLNQPQHF. The V call is TRBV29-1, the J call TRBJ1-5; there is no DNA to check the TCRdb D call of TRBD1. Germline V lookup: CDR1 SQVTM, CDR2 ANQGSEA. The length of the CDR3 is 12 residues.

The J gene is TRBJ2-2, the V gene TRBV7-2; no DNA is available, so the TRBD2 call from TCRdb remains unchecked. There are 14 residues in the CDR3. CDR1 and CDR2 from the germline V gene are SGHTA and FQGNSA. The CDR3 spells CASSQGLHVGELFF.

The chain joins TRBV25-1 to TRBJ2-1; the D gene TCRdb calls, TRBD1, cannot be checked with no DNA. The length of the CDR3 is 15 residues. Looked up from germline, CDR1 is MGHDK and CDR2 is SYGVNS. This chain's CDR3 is CASSSPGTQYNEQFF.

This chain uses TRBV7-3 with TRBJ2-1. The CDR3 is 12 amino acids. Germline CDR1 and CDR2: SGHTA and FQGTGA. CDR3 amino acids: CASSNQVHEQFF.

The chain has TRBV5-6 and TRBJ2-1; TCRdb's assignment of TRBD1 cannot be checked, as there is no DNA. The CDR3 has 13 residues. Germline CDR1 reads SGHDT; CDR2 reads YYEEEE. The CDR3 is CASSFPLGGEQFF. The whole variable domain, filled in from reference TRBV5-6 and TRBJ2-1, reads DAGVTQSPTHLIKTRGQQVTLRCSPKSGHDTVSWYQQALGQGPQFIFQYYEEEERQRGNFPDRFSGHQFPNYSSELNVNALLLGDSALYLCASSFPLGGEQFFGPGTRLTVL.

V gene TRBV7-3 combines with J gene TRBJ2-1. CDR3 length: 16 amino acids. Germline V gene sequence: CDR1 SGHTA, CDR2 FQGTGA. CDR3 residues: CASSLRDGGSYNEQFF.

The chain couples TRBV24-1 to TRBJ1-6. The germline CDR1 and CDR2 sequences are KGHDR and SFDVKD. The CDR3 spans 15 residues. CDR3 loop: CAPGEVGSYNSPLHF.

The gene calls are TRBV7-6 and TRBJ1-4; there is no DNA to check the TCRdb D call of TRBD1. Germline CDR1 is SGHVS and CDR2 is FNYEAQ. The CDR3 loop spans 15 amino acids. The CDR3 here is CASSPTTVHGEKLFF.

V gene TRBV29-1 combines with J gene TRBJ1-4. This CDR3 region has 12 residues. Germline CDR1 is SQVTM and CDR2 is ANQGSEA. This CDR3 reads CSVGQSSEKLFF.

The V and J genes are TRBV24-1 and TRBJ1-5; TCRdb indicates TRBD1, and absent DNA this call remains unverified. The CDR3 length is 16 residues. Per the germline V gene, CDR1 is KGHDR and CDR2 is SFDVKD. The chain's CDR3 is CATSRGTGARNQPQHF.

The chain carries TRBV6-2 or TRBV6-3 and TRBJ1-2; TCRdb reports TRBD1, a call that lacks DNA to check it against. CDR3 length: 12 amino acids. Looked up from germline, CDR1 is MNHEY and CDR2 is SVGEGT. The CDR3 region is CASGQGLGGYTF.

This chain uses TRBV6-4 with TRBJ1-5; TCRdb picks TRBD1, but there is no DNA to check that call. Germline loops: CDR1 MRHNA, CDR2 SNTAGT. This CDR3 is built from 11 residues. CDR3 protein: CAGDGDRPQHF.

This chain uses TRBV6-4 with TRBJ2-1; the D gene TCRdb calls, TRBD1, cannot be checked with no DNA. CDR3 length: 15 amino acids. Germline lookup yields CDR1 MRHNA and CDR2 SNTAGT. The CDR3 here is CASSEAGLGTREQFF.

The chain's CDR3 is CSASLWDTQYF. This chain uses TRBV20-1 with TRBJ2-3. The CDR3 has 11 amino acids. Germline CDR1 and CDR2: DFQATT and SNEGSKA (reference sequence).

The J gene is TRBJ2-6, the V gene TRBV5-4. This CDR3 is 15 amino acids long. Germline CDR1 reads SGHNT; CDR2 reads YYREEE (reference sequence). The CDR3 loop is CASSPTASGANVLTF.

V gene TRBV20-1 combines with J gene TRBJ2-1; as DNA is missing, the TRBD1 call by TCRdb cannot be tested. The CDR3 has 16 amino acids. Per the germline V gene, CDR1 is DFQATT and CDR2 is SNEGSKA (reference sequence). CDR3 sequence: CSARGGTGDSYNEQFF.

The CDR3 here is CASRGEDRGLETQYF. The rearrangement joins TRBV25-1 to TRBJ2-5; TCRdb picks TRBD1, but there is no DNA to check that call. From germline, CDR1 is MGHDK and CDR2 SYGVNS. The CDR3 loop spans 15 amino acids.

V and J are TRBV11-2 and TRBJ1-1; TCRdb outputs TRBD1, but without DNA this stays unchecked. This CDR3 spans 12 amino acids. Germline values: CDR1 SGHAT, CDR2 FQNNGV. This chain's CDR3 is CASSPQGTEAFF.

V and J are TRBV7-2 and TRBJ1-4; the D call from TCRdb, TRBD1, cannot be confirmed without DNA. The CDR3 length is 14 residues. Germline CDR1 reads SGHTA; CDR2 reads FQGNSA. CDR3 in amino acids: CASSLGGNNEKLFF.

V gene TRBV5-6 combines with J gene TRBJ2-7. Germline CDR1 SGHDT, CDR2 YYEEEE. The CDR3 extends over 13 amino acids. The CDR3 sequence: CASRPTAKGEQYF. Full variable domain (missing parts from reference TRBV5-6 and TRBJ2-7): DAGVTQSPTHLIKTRGQQVTLRCSPKSGHDTVSWYQQALGQGPQFIFQYYEEEERQRGNFPDRFSGHQFPNYSSELNVNALLLGDSALYLCASRPTAKGEQYFGPGTRLTVT.

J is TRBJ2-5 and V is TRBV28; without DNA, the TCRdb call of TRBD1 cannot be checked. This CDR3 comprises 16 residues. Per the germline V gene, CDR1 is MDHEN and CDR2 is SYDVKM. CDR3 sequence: CASSLPVRGSWETQYF. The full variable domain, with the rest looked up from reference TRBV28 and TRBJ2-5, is DVKVTQSSRYLVKRTGEKVFLECVQDMDHENMFWYRQDPGLGLRLIYFSYDVKMKEKGDIPEGYSVSREKKERFSLILESASTNQTSMYLCASSLPVRGSWETQYFGPGTRLLVL.

CDR3 in amino acids: CSARAASGGGYNEQFF. The J gene is TRBJ2-1, the V gene TRBV20-1; with no DNA, the TCRdb D assignment of TRBD2 cannot be verified. Germline loops: CDR1 DFQATT, CDR2 SNEGSKA (reference sequence). The CDR3 has 16 residues.